This T cell receptor (beta chain) derives from a study of shared clonotypes between healthy human individuals. Study results and caveats: Larger estimated richness was generally recorded for naive subsets relative to memory subsets.

Splitting of each subset's genomic DNA was done evenly across several immunoSEQ plates. Here immunoSEQ multiplex PCR was the method, and the copy in TCRdb shows in-frame clones only, minus some. The sample records under 2.5 million clones, about 90% being singletons. In this sample, this clone turned up once. Antigen unknown. Germline assignment: CDR1 SGHAT and CDR2 FQNNGV. V lost 2 bases and J 8 bases, leaving 13 bases between the germline ends. The length of the CDR3 is 14 residues. This sequence originates from a man younger than 35 in good health. Some clones in this sample may be carry-over from other donors' samples. The specimen was naive CD4+ T cells from PBMCs. Noted subset: CD45RA+ positively selected. This chain joins TRBV11-2 and TRBJ2-1; no clear D gene. CDR3 sequence (DNA): TGTGCCAGCAGCTTACCTGGTAGGATTGATGAGCAGTTCTTC. Amino acids: CASSLPGRIDEQFF.